Sequencing of this T cell receptor beta chain was carried out in a study of regulatory T cells in long-lasting Graves disease. Broader study findings: Accuracy may have been reduced by the small sample size. Persistent disease samples used TRBV28, TRBJ1-2 and TRBJ2-5 preferentially.

Arm-PCR with iRepertoire HTBI primers amplified the CDR3 regions for these TCR beta libraries. One entry per CDR3 protein results from TCRdb running MiXCR on the multiplex PCR reads. Of about 460,000 distinct CDR3 sequences listed, 22% are singletons. Time point noted: persistent/refractory GD, antithyroid drugs over 5 years with positive TRAb. TCR sequences were obtained from RNA taken from PBMCs. Patients all came to the study from an endocrinology department in Xi'an, China. The collection involved drawing roughly 9 milliliters of peripheral blood into EDTA tubes. Comments on this clonotype: Its specificity is unknown.

The V gene's germline CDR1 is MNHNS and CDR2 SASEGT. Trimming cost V 10 bases and J 5 bases, with 23 bases left between them. The CDR3 sequence is 15 residues long. The specimen was peripheral blood mononuclear cells (PBMCs), collected when the disease was refractory, from a patient treated with antithyroid drugs. V is TRBV6-1 and J is TRBJ1-1; tentative D call: TRBD1 (6 bases). The sequence derives from a female donor with Graves disease. The CDR3 sequence: CATLQGWDRGTEAFF. The CDR3 DNA reads TGTGCCACCTTACAAGGATGGGATAGGGGGACTGAAGCTTTCTTT.